This paragraph reports one T cell receptor (beta chain). Its antigen is as yet unknown. Each TCR beta library was made by quantitative 5'-RACE that incorporated molecular barcodes. TCRdb fed the 5' RACE reads into MiXCR, producing one record per CDR3 protein. The sample contains 200,000 to 250,000 distinct CDR3 sequences, approximately 7.4% of which appear only once. The sample belongs to a study of CD8 T cells in ankylosing spondylitis. The CDR3 runs 13 residues. Germline assignment: CDR1 MNHNS and CDR2 SASEGT. V lost 6 bases to trimming and J lost 8 bases; unmatched junction nucleotides: 9. Points from the study as a whole: Clones linked to the disease showed a CD8+ phenotype. They occurred at relatively low frequencies in peripheral blood. Reported data indicate significant enrichment of disease-linked clones within matched ankylosing spondylitis synovial fluid. It appeared that ankylosing spondylitis blood was characterized by a TCR beta motif of about 8 highly homologous variants.

The receptor was isolated from a male donor with ankylosing spondylitis. The material sequenced was blood, either unsorted or a sorted T cell fraction (not recorded which). The V call is TRBV6-1, the J call TRBJ2-5; 7 nucleotides match TRBD1. CDR3 loop: CASRPDRPRTQYF. The CDR3 nucleotides are TGTGCCAGCAGGCCGGACAGGCCCCGCACCCAGTACTTC.